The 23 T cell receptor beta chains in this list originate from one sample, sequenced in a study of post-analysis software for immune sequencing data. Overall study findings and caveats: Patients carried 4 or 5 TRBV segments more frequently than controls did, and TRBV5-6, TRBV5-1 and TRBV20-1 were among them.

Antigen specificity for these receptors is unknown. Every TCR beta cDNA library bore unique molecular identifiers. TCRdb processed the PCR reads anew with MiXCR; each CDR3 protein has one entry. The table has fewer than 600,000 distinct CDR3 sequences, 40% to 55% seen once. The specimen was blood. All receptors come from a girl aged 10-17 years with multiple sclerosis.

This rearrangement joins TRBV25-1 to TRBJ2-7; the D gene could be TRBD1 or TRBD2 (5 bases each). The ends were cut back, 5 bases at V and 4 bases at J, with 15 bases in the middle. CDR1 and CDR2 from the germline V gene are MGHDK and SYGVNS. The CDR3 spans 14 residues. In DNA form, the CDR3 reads TGTGCCAGCAGTCCTGAGGGGCTTCGGTACGAGCAGTACTTC. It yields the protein CASSPEGLRYEQYF.

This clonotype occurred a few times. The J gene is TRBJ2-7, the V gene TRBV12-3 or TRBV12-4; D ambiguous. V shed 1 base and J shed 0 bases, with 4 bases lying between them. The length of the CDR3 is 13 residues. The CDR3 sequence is CASSLDVSYEQYF. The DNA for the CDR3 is TGTGCCAGCAGTTTAGACGTCTCCTACGAGCAGTACTTC.

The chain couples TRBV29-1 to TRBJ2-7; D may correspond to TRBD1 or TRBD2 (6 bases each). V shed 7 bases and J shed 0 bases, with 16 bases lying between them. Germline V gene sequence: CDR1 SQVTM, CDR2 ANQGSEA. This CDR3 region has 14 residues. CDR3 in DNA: TGCAGCGCGGGGCGGGACACAAGCTCCTACGAGCAGTACTTC. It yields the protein CSAGRDTSSYEQYF.

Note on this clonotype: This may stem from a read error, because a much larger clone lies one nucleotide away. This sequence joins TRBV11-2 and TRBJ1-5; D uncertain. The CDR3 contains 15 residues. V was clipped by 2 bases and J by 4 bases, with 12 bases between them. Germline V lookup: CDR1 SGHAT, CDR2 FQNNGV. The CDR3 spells CASSLRWAENQPQHF. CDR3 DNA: TGTGCCAGCAGCTTACGGTGGGCTGAGAATCAGCCCCAGCATTTT.

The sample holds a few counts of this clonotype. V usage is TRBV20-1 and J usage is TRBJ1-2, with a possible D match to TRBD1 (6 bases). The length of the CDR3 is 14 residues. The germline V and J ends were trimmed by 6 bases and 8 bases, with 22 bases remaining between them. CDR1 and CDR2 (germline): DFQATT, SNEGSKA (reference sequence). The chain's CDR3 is CSASIRGSYGGYTF. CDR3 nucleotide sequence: TGCAGTGCCTCAATCAGGGGCAGCTACGGGGGCTACACCTTC.

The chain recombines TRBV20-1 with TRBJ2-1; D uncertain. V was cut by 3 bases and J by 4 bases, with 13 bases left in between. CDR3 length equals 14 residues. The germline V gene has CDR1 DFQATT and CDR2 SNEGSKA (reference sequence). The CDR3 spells CSARRQVGYNEQFF. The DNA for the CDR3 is TGCAGTGCTAGGCGGCAAGTTGGGTACAATGAGCAGTTCTTC.

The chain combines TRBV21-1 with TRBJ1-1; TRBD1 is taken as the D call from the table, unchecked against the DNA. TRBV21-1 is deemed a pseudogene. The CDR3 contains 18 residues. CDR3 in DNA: TGTGCCAGCAGCAAAGGTAGGTACGCAGGGCGGATGAACACTGAAGCTTTCTTT. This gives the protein CASSKGRYAGRMNTEAFF.

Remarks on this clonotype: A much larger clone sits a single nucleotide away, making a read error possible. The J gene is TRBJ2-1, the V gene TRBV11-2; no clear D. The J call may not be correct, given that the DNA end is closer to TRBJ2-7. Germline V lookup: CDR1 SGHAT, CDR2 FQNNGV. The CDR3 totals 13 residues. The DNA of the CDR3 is TGTGCCAGCAGCTTACTCTCCTACAATGAGCAGTACTTC. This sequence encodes CASSLLSYNEQYF.

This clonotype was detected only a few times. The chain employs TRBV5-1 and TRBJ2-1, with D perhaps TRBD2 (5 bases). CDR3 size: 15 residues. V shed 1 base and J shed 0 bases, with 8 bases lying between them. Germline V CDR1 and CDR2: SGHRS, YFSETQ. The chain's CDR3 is CASSLTRSSYNEQFF. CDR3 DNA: TGCGCCAGCAGCTTGACTAGGTCCTCCTACAATGAGCAGTTCTTC.

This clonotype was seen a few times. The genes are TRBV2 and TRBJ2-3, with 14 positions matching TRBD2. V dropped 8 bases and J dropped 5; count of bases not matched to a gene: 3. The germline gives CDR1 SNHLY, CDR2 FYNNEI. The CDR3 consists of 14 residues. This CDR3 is CASRLAGGVDTQYF. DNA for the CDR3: TGTGCCAGCCGACTAGCGGGAGGGGTAGATACGCAGTATTTT.

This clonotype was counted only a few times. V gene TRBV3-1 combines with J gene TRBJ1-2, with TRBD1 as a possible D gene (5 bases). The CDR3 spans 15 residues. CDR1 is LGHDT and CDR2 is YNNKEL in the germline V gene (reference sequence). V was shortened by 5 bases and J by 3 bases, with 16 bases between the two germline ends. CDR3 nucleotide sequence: TGTGCCAGCAGCGCGGAAAGGAGGGGTGACTATGGCTACACCTTC. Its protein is CASSAERRGDYGYTF.

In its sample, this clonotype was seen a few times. The CDR3 region is CSARAEADYEQYF. In DNA form, the CDR3 reads TGCAGTGCTAGAGCCGAGGCAGACTACGAGCAGTACTTC. This sequence joins TRBV20-1 and TRBJ2-4; no definite D call. The last part of the DNA fits TRBJ2-7 better; the J call may be wrong. Germline CDR1 is DFQATT and CDR2 is SNEGSKA (reference sequence). The CDR3 covers 13 residues.

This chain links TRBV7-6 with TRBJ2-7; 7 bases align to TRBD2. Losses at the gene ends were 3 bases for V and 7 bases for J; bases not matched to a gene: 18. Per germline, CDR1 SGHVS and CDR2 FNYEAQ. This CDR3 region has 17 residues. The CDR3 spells CASSFGPGVAGSLEQYF. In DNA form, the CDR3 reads TGTGCCAGCAGCTTTGGTCCGGGGGTAGCGGGCTCCTTGGAGCAGTACTTC.

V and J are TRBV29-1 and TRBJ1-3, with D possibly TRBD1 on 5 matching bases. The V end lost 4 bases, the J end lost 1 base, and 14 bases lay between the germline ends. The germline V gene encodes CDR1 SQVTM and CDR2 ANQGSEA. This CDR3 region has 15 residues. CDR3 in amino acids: CSVGEGLLSGNTIYF. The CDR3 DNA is TGCAGCGTTGGAGAGGGACTCCTTTCTGGAAACACCATATATTTT. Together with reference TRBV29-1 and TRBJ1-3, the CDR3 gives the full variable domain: SAVISQKPSRDICQRGTSLTIQCQVDSQVTMMFWYRQQPGQSLTLIATANQGSEATYESGFVIDKFPISRPNLTFSTLTVSNMSPEDSSIYLCSVGEGLLSGNTIYFGEGSWLTVV.

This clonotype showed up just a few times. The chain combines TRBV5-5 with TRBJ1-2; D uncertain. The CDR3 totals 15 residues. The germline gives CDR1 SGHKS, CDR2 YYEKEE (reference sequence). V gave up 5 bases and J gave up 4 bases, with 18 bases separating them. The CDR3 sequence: CASRNRQGPSYGYTF. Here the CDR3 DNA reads TGTGCCAGCAGAAACCGACAAGGACCCAGCTATGGCTACACCTTC.

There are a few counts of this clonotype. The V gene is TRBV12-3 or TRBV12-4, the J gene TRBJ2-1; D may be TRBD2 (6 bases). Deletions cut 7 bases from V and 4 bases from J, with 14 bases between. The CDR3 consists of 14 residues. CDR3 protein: CASNRDSPYNEQFF. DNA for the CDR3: TGTGCCAGCAACCGGGACTCCCCATACAATGAGCAGTTCTTC.

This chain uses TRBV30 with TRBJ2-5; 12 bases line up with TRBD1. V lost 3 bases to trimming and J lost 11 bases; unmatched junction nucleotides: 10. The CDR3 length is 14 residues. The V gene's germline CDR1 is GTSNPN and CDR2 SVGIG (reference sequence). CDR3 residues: CAWSAGTGGYEQYF. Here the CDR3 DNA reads TGTGCCTGGAGCGCCGGGACAGGGGGCTATGAGCAGTACTTC. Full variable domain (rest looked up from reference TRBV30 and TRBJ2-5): SQTIHQWPATLVQPVGSPLSLECTVEGTSNPNLYWYRQAAGRGLQLLFYSVGIGQISSEVPQNLSASRPQDRQFILSSKKLLLSDSGFYLCAWSAGTGGYEQYFGPGTRLLVL.

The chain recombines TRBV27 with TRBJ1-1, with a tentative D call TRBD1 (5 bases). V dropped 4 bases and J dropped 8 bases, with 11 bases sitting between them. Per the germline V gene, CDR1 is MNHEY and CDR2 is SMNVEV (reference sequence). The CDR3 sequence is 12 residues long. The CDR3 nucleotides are TGTGCCAGCAGTTCAAACGGGGGAGAAGCTTTCTTT. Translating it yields CASSSNGGEAFF.

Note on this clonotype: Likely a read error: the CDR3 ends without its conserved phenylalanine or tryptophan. The CDR3, as DNA: TGTGCCATCACGATTCGAGGGCCGAACACTGAAGCTTTCTGT. Its translation: CAITIRGPNTEAFC. This chain connects TRBV10-3 to TRBJ1-1; D unclear. The ends were cut back, 7 bases at V and 1 base at J, with 13 bases in the middle. This CDR3 is 14 amino acids long. Per germline, CDR1 ENHRY and CDR2 SYGVKD.

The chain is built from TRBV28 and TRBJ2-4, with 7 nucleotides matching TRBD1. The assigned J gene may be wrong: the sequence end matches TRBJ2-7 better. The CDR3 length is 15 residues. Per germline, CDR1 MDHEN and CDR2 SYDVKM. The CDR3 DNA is TGTGCCAGCAGGTACAGACAGGGAATGGGGTACGAGCAGTACTTC. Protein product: CASRYRQGMGYEQYF.

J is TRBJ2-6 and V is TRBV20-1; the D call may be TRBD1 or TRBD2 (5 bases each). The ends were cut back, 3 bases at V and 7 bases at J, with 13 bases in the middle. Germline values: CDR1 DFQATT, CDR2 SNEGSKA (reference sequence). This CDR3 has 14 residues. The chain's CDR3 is CSARAWGNANVLTF. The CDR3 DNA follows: TGCAGTGCTAGGGCCTGGGGGAATGCCAACGTCCTGACTTTC.

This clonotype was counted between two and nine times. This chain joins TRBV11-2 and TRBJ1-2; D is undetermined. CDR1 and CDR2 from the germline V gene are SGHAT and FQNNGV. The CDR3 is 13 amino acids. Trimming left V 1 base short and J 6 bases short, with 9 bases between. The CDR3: CASSLVGLDGYTF. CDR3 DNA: TGTGCCAGCAGCTTAGTAGGCCTCGATGGCTACACCTTC. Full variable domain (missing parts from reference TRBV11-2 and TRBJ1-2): EAGVAQSPRYKIIEKRQSVAFWCNPISGHATLYWYQQILGQGPKLLIQFQNNGVVDDSQLPKDRFSAERLKGVDSTLKIQPAKLEDSAVYLCASSLVGLDGYTFGSGTRLTVV.

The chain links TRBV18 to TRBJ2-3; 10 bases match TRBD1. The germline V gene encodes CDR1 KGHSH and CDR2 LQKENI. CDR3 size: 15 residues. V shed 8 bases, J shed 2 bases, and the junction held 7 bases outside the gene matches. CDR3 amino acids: CASHGTGVSTDTQYF. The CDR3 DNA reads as TGTGCCAGCCACGGGACAGGGGTTTCCACAGATACGCAGTATTTT.